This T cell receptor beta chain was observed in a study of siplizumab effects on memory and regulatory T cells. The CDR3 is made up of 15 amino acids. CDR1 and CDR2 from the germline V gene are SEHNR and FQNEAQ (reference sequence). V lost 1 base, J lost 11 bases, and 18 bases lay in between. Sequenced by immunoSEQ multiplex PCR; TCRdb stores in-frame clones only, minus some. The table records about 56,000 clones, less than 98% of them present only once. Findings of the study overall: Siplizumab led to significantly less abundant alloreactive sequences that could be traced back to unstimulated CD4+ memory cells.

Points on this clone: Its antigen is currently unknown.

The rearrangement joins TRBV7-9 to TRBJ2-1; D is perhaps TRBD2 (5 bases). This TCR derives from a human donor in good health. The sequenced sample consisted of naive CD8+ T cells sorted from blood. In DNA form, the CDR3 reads TGTGCCAGCAGCTTAGGCAGCGGCGCCGCTGAGAAGCAGTTCTTC. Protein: CASSLGSGAAEKQFF.